One sample yielded the 3 T cell receptor beta chains listed below, sequenced in a study of control samples from healthy donors and cancer patients. The assay was immunoSEQ multiplex PCR, and TCRdb's table has in-frame clones only and misses some. Among approximately 170,000 clones listed, roughly 91% were seen once. The sequenced sample consisted of blood. These receptors were taken from a woman aged 25 to 39 in good health.

The genes are TRBV2 and TRBJ2-3; 9 bases are a match to TRBD1. Germline loops: CDR1 SNHLY, CDR2 FYNNEI. The ends lost 6 bases at V and 3 bases at J; junction bases unmatched: 7. CDR3 length: 15 residues. CDR3 coding DNA: TGTGCCAGCAGACCTCCCGGGACAGGGACAGATACGCAGTATTTT. This encodes CASRPPGTGTDTQYF.

J is TRBJ1-2 and V is TRBV5-4; D might be TRBD1 (5 bases). The germline V gene encodes CDR1 SGHNT and CDR2 YYREEE (reference sequence). The CDR3 length is 17 residues. Trimming pared 0 bases from V and 0 bases from J, leaving 15 bases between. CDR3 protein: CASSLGKTVKANYGYTF. The CDR3 bases are TGTGCCAGCAGCTTGGGAAAGACAGTCAAAGCTAACTATGGCTACACCTTC.

The J gene is TRBJ2-7, the V gene TRBV3-1 (or the pseudogene TRBV3-2); 14 nucleotides agree with TRBD2. The germline gives CDR1 LGHDT, CDR2 YNNKEL (reference sequence). V lost 4 bases, J lost 0 bases, and 2 bases stayed unmatched. The CDR3 spans 16 residues. CDR3 residues: CASSLGTSGSSYEQYF. The CDR3 DNA is TGTGCCAGCAGCCTTGGGACTAGCGGGAGCTCCTACGAGCAGTACTTC.